The clone carrying this T cell receptor (beta chain) was picked up a small number of times. No antigen is known for it. This entry belongs to a study of T-cell memory formation after mild COVID-19. General study findings and limits: CD4+ contracting clones lay mainly in CM and EM, CD8+ ones in EMRA. Still unconfirmed is whether the second-wave clones peaking on day 37 recognized SARS-CoV-2.

The V end lost 5 bases, the J end lost 6 bases, and 10 bases lay between the germline ends. Germline CDR1 and CDR2: SGHTA and FQGNSA. The CDR3 length is 13 residues. TCRdb passed the 5' RACE reads through MiXCR, listing each CDR3 protein once. The sample yields 580,000 or so distinct CDR3 sequences, around a sixth seen once. The sequenced material came from PBMCs or a T cell subset sorted from them (not recorded which). The chain carries TRBV7-2 and TRBJ2-2; possible D gene TRBD2, 5 bases. This clonotype originated in an adult woman who had mild COVID-19 (a few samples of this study predate the infection). Cell type and time point are not known. CDR3 DNA sequence: TGTGCCAGCAGCCGACCGGGGTCCGGGGAGCTGTTTTTT. Translation gives CASSRPGSGELFF.